One sample yielded the 27 T cell receptor beta chains listed below, sequenced in a study of T cell repertoires in cytomegalovirus infection. From the reads, TCRdb called clonotypes with MiXCR, one entry per CDR3 protein. The data contain around 550,000 distinct CDR3 sequences, about a quarter of them singletons. Input material: PBMCs. The receptors stem from a human donor in good health (CMV status not recorded). Some clones in this sample may be carry-over from other donors' samples.

The chain uses TRBV12-3 or TRBV12-4 and TRBJ1-5; D is possibly TRBD1 (6 bases). CDR3 length equals 15 residues. The V end lost 7 bases, the J end lost 0 bases, and 13 bases lay between the germline ends. Here the CDR3 reads CASTKGGSSNQPQHF. CDR3 DNA: TGTGCCAGCACCAAGGGGGGATCTAGCAATCAGCCCCAGCATTTT.

CDR3 nucleotide sequence: TGTGCCAGCAGTACAGGGGGAAATGAGCAGTTCTTC. This codes for CASSTGGNEQFF. The V call is TRBV27, the J call TRBJ2-1; 8 bases fit TRBD1. CDR3 length equals 12 residues. CDR1 and CDR2 (germline): MNHEY, SMNVEV (reference sequence). J lost 7 bases, V lost 5 bases, and 1 base had no gene match.

This chain connects TRBV29-1 to TRBJ1-5; 7 bases agree with TRBD1. CDR3 length: 15 residues. Per the germline V gene, CDR1 is SQVTM and CDR2 is ANQGSEA. With 1 base clipped from V and 6 bases from J, the junction kept 9 bases outside the gene matches. In nucleotides, the CDR3 is TGCAGCGTTGAAGTCGGCAGGGGGTTGAGTCAGCCCCAGCATTTT. Translated, it gives CSVEVGRGLSQPQHF.

The chain employs TRBV6-6 and TRBJ2-1; D tentatively reads TRBD1 or TRBD2 (5 bases each). Germline CDR1 and CDR2: MNHNY and SVGAGI (reference sequence). CDR3 length equals 11 residues. Trimming took off 8 bases at V and 9 bases at J, with 11 bases between the two ends. In DNA form, the CDR3 reads TGTGCCAGCGGGGGATCCATTGAGCAGTTCTTC. Protein product: CASGGSIEQFF.

This clonotype has at least ten counts. V gene TRBV19 combines with J gene TRBJ1-6, with D perhaps TRBD1 (5 bases). The V end was cut by 5 bases, the J end by 3 bases, with 5 bases between. The germline V gene encodes CDR1 LNHDA and CDR2 SQIVND (reference sequence). The CDR3 loop spans 13 amino acids. Here the CDR3 DNA reads TGTGCCAGTAGTCAGGGCTATAATTCACCCCTCCACTTT. The encoded protein is CASSQGYNSPLHF.

This chain joins TRBV7-9 and TRBJ1-1; D is unresolved. The ends were cut back, 5 bases at V and 5 bases at J, with 12 bases in the middle. Germline values: CDR1 SEHNR, CDR2 FQNEAQ (reference sequence). The CDR3 spans 13 residues. This CDR3 reads CASSQEYGTEAFF. The DNA of the CDR3 is TGTGCCAGCAGCCAAGAGTATGGAACTGAAGCTTTCTTT.

This chain uses TRBV10-2 with TRBJ1-1; D is undetermined. The length of the CDR3 is 14 residues. V lost 2 bases to trimming and J lost 4 bases, with 11 bases between them. Germline V gene lookup returns CDR1 WSHSY and CDR2 SAAADI. The CDR3 protein is CASSERGGPTEAFF. As DNA, the CDR3 is TGCGCCAGCAGTGAGAGAGGAGGGCCCACTGAAGCTTTCTTT.

The rearrangement links TRBV27 to TRBJ2-7, with D uncertain. The CDR3 sequence is 16 residues long. CDR1 and CDR2 (germline): MNHEY, SMNVEV (reference sequence). V was cut by 4 bases and J by 0 bases, with 16 bases left in between. In DNA form, the CDR3 reads TGTGCCAGCAGTTCCTCTCTAGGGCAATCCTCCTACGAGCAGTACTTC. It is translated as CASSSSLGQSSYEQYF.

The CDR3 bases are TGTGCCAGCAGCTTACTCCACCAAGAGACCCAGTACTTC. Protein: CASSLLHQETQYF. The rearrangement links TRBV7-2 to TRBJ2-5; D not resolved. Germline CDR1 and CDR2: SGHTA and FQGNSA. The CDR3 consists of 13 residues. V was trimmed by 2 bases and J by 0 bases, leaving 4 bases between them.

There are a few counts of this clonotype. V gene TRBV6-2 or TRBV6-3 combines with J gene TRBJ2-1; D is unresolved. The CDR3 has 13 amino acids. Trimming cost V 2 bases and J 9 bases, with 11 bases left between them. Germline CDR1 is MNHEY and CDR2 is SVGEGT. CDR3 nucleotide sequence: TGTGCCAGCAGTTACGGTTTGGTTTTTGAGCAGTTCTTC. Encoded protein: CASSYGLVFEQFF.

The chain combines TRBV7-9 with TRBJ1-4; no clear D. The CDR3 contains 14 residues. The germline V gene has CDR1 SEHNR and CDR2 FQNEAQ (reference sequence). Trimming shortened V by 5 bases and J by 8 bases, and 15 bases separated the two germline ends. In nucleotides, the CDR3 is TGTGCCAGCAGCCTCCTGATACTTGAGGAAAAACTGTTTTTT. Its translation is CASSLLILEEKLFF.

This CDR3 is CASSPTGADEQFF. Written as DNA, the CDR3 is TGTGCCAGCAGCCCCACAGGGGCCGATGAGCAGTTCTTC. V gene TRBV6-2 or TRBV6-3 combines with J gene TRBJ2-1, with TRBD1 matching over 7 bases. The CDR3 has 13 residues. Germline assignment: CDR1 MNHEY and CDR2 SVGEGT. V shed 6 bases and J 8 bases; nucleotides not matched to a gene: 7.

In this sample, this clonotype turned up many times. The chain joins TRBV6-1 to TRBJ2-5, with D perhaps TRBD2 (5 bases). V lost 6 bases and J lost 4, with 9 bases in between. CDR1 MNHNS and CDR2 SASEGT come from the germline V gene. The CDR3 is 12 amino acids. CDR3 DNA: TGTGCCAGCAGAACTGGAGGAGAGACCCAGTACTTC. It codes for CASRTGGETQYF.

This clonotype was counted between two and nine times. The V gene is TRBV7-2, the J gene TRBJ2-5; TRBD2 matches 13 bases. V gave up 3 bases and J gave up 5 bases; unmatched junction bases: 3. The germline CDR1 and CDR2 sequences are SGHTA and FQGNSA. CDR3 length equals 15 residues. The CDR3 coding sequence is TGTGCCAGCAGCTTTACTAGCGGGAGGGCGGAGACCCAGTACTTC. Translating gives CASSFTSGRAETQYF.

A word on this clonotype: It may be a read error: a sequence one base away is much more abundant. The chain uses TRBV6-1 and TRBJ2-7; TRBD2 agrees at 11 bases. This CDR3 has 16 residues. Germline CDR1 reads MNHNS; CDR2 reads SASEGT. J was trimmed by 0 bases and V by 6 bases; bases with no gene match: 7. CDR3: CASRTRLAGYSYEQYF. CDR3 DNA: TGTGCCAGCAGGACACGACTAGCGGGATACTCCTACGAGCAGTACTTC.

V is TRBV7-2 and J is TRBJ2-6, with D maybe TRBD1 (6 bases). V was pared by 2 bases and J by 1 base, with 15 bases between. The CDR3 extends over 18 amino acids. Germline values: CDR1 SGHTA, CDR2 FQGNSA. The CDR3 sequence is CASSLRFRGRSGANVLTF. DNA for the CDR3: TGTGCCAGCAGCTTAAGGTTCAGGGGTAGGTCTGGGGCCAACGTCCTGACTTTC.

This clonotype has only a few counts. The rearrangement uses TRBV19 and TRBJ2-3; the match to TRBD2 covers 13 bases. The CDR3 spans 14 residues. Germline-derived CDR1 and CDR2 are LNHDA and SQIVND (reference sequence). V shed 5 bases and J 10 bases; nucleotides not matched to a gene: 6. CDR3 sequence reads: CASSLGLAGVAQYF. The CDR3 coding sequence is TGTGCCAGTAGTCTTGGACTAGCGGGAGTTGCGCAGTATTTT.

The chain employs TRBV18 and TRBJ1-5; no clear D. With 3 bases removed from V and 5 bases from J, the gap between germline ends came to 11 bases. CDR3 size: 14 residues. The germline V gene encodes CDR1 KGHSH and CDR2 LQKENI. The CDR3 reads CASSPIWKDQPQHF. DNA of the CDR3: TGTGCCAGCTCACCGATATGGAAGGATCAGCCCCAGCATTTT.

As DNA, the CDR3 is TGTGCCAGCAGCCTCGGACTAGCGAGTGTGTATGAGCAGTTCTTC. Amino acid sequence: CASSLGLASVYEQFF. The V call is TRBV12-3 or TRBV12-4, the J call TRBJ2-1, with 9 bases matching TRBD2. The CDR3 is made up of 15 amino acids. V lost 6 bases to trimming and J lost 8 bases; unmatched junction nucleotides: 11.

The chain combines TRBV7-9 with TRBJ2-1, with TRBD2 matching over 9 bases. The length of the CDR3 is 15 residues. CDR1 and CDR2 from the germline V gene are SEHNR and FQNEAQ (reference sequence). V shed 5 bases, J shed 3 bases, and the junction held 5 bases outside the gene matches. The CDR3 sequence is CASSATSGFYNEQFF. The DNA of the CDR3 is TGTGCCAGCAGCGCGACTAGCGGCTTCTACAATGAGCAGTTCTTC.

The CDR3 loop reads CASSPDRTSTDTQYF. Written as DNA, the CDR3 is TGTGCCAGCAGCCCGGACAGAACTAGCACAGATACGCAGTATTTT. V and J are TRBV5-6 and TRBJ2-3; a possible D gene is TRBD1 (6 bases). CDR3 length: 15 amino acids. The V gene lost 4 bases and the J gene lost 0 bases, with 12 bases spanning the gap. Germline V lookup: CDR1 SGHDT, CDR2 YYEEEE.

The sample holds many counts of this clonotype. The rearrangement joins TRBV7-2 to TRBJ2-7; D is unresolved. The CDR3 is 17 amino acids. CDR1 is SGHTA and CDR2 is FQGNSA in the germline V gene. Trimming cost V 1 base and J 7 bases, with 23 bases left between them. The CDR3 protein is CASSLVPYARALREQYF. In DNA form, the CDR3 reads TGTGCCAGCAGCTTAGTCCCTTATGCTAGGGCATTACGAGAGCAGTACTTC.

This clonotype showed up just a few times. This rearrangement joins TRBV4-3 to TRBJ2-7; D might be TRBD2 (6 bases). CDR3 size: 16 residues. CDR1 is LGHNA and CDR2 is YSLEER in the germline V gene. Deletions cut 0 bases from V and 2 bases from J, with 14 bases between. CDR3 residues: CASSQESGGLTYEQYF. The CDR3 DNA is TGCGCCAGCAGCCAAGAATCGGGTGGACTAACCTACGAGCAGTACTTC.

The chain couples TRBV6-1 to TRBJ1-4; D gene uncertain. This CDR3 is 13 amino acids long. V was cut by 6 bases and J by 8 bases, with 13 bases left in between. Germline lookup yields CDR1 MNHNS and CDR2 SASEGT. The CDR3 region has the DNA TGTGCCAGCAGGTCCGGATCCCGGGAAAAACTGTTTTTT. Protein product: CASRSGSREKLFF.

This clonotype was seen a few times. CDR3 in amino acids: CASSQGQGKAFF. The DNA of the CDR3 is TGTGCCAGCAGCCAGGGACAGGGCAAAGCTTTCTTT. The J gene is TRBJ1-1, the V gene TRBV7-3; 9 bases map to TRBD1. Trimming took 5 bases from V and 9 from J; bases not matched to a gene: 4. The CDR3 loop spans 12 amino acids. Germline V gene lookup returns CDR1 SGHTA and CDR2 FQGTGA. Based on the CDR3 plus reference TRBV7-3 and TRBJ1-1, the full variable domain is GAGVSQTPSNKVTEKGKYVELRCDPISGHTALYWYRQSLGQGPEFLIYFQGTGAADDSGLPNDRFFAVRPEGSVSTLKIQRTERGDSAVYLCASSQGQGKAFFGQGTRLTVV.

This chain connects TRBV5-1 to TRBJ2-3; TRBD2 matches 8 bases. Trimming cost V 1 base and J 0 bases; bases outside gene matches: 7. Germline loops: CDR1 SGHRS, CDR2 YFSETQ. The CDR3 consists of 17 residues. This CDR3 is CASSLPPGTSSTDTQYF. The CDR3 DNA reads as TGCGCCAGCAGCTTGCCACCCGGGACTAGTAGCACAGATACGCAGTATTTT.

This clonotype was seen at least ten times. V usage is TRBV7-9 and J usage is TRBJ1-1, with D uncertain. Germline loops: CDR1 SEHNR, CDR2 FQNEAQ (reference sequence). The CDR3 has 11 residues. Trimming removed 5 bases from V and 6 bases from J, with 7 bases in between. CDR3 DNA: TGTGCCAGCAGCCCCATTCCTGAAGCTTTCTTT. Translation: CASSPIPEAFF.